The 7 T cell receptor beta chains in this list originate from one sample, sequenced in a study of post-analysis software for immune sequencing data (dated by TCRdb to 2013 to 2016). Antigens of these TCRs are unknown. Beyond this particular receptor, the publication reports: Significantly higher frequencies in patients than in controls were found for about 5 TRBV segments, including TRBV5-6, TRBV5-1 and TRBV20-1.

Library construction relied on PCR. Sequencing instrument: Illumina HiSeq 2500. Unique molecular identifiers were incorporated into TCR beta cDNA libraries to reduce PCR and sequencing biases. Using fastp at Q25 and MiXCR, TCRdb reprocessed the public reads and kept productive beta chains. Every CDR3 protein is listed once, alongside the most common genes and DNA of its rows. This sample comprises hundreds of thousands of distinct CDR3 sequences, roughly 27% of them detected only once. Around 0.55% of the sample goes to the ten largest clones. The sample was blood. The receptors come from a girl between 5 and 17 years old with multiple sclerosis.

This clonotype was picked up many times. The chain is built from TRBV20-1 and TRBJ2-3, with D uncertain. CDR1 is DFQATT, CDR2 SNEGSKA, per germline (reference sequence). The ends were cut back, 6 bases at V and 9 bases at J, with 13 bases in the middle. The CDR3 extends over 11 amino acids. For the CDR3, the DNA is TGCAGTGCGCTAGGCTTGCGCACGCAGTATTTT. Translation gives CSALGLRTQYF.

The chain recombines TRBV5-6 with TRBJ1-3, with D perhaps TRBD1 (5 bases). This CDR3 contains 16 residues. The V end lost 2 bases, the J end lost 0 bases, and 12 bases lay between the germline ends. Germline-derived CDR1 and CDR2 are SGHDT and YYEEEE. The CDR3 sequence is CASSFRTTISGNTIYF. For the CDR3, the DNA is TGTGCCAGCAGCTTCCGGACAACGATCTCTGGAAACACCATATATTTT.

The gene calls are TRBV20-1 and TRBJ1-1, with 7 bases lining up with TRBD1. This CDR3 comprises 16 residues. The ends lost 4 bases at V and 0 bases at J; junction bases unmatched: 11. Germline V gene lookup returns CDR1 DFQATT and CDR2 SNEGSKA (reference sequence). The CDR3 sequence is CSATLSTGQMNTEAFF. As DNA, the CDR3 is TGCAGTGCTACCCTCTCCACGGGACAGATGAACACTGAAGCTTTCTTT.

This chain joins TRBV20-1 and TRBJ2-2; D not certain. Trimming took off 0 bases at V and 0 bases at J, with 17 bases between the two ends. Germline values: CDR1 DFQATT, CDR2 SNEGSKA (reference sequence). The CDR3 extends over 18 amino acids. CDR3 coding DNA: TGCAGTGCTAGAGAACCCCACGTGTGGGGAACGAACACCGGGGAGCTGTTTTTT. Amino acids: CSAREPHVWGTNTGELFF.

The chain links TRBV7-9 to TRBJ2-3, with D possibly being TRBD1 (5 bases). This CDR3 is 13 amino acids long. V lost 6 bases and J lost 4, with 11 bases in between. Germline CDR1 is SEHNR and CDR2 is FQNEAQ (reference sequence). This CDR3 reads CASRAGFPDTQYF. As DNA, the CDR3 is TGTGCCAGCAGGGCAGGGTTTCCAGATACGCAGTATTTT.

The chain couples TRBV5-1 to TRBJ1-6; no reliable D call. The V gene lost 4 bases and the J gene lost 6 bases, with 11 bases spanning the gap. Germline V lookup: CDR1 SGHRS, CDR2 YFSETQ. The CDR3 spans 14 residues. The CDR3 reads CASSEKQVNSPLHF. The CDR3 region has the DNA TGCGCCAGCAGCGAGAAACAAGTTAATTCACCCCTCCACTTT.

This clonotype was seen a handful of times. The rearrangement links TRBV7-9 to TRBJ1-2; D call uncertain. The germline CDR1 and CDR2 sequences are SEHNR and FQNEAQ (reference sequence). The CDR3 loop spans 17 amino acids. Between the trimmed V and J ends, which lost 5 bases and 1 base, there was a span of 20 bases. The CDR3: CASSLPPARTLNYGYTF. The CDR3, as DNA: TGTGCCAGCAGCCTCCCCCCTGCTCGGACCCTTAACTATGGCTACACCTTC.